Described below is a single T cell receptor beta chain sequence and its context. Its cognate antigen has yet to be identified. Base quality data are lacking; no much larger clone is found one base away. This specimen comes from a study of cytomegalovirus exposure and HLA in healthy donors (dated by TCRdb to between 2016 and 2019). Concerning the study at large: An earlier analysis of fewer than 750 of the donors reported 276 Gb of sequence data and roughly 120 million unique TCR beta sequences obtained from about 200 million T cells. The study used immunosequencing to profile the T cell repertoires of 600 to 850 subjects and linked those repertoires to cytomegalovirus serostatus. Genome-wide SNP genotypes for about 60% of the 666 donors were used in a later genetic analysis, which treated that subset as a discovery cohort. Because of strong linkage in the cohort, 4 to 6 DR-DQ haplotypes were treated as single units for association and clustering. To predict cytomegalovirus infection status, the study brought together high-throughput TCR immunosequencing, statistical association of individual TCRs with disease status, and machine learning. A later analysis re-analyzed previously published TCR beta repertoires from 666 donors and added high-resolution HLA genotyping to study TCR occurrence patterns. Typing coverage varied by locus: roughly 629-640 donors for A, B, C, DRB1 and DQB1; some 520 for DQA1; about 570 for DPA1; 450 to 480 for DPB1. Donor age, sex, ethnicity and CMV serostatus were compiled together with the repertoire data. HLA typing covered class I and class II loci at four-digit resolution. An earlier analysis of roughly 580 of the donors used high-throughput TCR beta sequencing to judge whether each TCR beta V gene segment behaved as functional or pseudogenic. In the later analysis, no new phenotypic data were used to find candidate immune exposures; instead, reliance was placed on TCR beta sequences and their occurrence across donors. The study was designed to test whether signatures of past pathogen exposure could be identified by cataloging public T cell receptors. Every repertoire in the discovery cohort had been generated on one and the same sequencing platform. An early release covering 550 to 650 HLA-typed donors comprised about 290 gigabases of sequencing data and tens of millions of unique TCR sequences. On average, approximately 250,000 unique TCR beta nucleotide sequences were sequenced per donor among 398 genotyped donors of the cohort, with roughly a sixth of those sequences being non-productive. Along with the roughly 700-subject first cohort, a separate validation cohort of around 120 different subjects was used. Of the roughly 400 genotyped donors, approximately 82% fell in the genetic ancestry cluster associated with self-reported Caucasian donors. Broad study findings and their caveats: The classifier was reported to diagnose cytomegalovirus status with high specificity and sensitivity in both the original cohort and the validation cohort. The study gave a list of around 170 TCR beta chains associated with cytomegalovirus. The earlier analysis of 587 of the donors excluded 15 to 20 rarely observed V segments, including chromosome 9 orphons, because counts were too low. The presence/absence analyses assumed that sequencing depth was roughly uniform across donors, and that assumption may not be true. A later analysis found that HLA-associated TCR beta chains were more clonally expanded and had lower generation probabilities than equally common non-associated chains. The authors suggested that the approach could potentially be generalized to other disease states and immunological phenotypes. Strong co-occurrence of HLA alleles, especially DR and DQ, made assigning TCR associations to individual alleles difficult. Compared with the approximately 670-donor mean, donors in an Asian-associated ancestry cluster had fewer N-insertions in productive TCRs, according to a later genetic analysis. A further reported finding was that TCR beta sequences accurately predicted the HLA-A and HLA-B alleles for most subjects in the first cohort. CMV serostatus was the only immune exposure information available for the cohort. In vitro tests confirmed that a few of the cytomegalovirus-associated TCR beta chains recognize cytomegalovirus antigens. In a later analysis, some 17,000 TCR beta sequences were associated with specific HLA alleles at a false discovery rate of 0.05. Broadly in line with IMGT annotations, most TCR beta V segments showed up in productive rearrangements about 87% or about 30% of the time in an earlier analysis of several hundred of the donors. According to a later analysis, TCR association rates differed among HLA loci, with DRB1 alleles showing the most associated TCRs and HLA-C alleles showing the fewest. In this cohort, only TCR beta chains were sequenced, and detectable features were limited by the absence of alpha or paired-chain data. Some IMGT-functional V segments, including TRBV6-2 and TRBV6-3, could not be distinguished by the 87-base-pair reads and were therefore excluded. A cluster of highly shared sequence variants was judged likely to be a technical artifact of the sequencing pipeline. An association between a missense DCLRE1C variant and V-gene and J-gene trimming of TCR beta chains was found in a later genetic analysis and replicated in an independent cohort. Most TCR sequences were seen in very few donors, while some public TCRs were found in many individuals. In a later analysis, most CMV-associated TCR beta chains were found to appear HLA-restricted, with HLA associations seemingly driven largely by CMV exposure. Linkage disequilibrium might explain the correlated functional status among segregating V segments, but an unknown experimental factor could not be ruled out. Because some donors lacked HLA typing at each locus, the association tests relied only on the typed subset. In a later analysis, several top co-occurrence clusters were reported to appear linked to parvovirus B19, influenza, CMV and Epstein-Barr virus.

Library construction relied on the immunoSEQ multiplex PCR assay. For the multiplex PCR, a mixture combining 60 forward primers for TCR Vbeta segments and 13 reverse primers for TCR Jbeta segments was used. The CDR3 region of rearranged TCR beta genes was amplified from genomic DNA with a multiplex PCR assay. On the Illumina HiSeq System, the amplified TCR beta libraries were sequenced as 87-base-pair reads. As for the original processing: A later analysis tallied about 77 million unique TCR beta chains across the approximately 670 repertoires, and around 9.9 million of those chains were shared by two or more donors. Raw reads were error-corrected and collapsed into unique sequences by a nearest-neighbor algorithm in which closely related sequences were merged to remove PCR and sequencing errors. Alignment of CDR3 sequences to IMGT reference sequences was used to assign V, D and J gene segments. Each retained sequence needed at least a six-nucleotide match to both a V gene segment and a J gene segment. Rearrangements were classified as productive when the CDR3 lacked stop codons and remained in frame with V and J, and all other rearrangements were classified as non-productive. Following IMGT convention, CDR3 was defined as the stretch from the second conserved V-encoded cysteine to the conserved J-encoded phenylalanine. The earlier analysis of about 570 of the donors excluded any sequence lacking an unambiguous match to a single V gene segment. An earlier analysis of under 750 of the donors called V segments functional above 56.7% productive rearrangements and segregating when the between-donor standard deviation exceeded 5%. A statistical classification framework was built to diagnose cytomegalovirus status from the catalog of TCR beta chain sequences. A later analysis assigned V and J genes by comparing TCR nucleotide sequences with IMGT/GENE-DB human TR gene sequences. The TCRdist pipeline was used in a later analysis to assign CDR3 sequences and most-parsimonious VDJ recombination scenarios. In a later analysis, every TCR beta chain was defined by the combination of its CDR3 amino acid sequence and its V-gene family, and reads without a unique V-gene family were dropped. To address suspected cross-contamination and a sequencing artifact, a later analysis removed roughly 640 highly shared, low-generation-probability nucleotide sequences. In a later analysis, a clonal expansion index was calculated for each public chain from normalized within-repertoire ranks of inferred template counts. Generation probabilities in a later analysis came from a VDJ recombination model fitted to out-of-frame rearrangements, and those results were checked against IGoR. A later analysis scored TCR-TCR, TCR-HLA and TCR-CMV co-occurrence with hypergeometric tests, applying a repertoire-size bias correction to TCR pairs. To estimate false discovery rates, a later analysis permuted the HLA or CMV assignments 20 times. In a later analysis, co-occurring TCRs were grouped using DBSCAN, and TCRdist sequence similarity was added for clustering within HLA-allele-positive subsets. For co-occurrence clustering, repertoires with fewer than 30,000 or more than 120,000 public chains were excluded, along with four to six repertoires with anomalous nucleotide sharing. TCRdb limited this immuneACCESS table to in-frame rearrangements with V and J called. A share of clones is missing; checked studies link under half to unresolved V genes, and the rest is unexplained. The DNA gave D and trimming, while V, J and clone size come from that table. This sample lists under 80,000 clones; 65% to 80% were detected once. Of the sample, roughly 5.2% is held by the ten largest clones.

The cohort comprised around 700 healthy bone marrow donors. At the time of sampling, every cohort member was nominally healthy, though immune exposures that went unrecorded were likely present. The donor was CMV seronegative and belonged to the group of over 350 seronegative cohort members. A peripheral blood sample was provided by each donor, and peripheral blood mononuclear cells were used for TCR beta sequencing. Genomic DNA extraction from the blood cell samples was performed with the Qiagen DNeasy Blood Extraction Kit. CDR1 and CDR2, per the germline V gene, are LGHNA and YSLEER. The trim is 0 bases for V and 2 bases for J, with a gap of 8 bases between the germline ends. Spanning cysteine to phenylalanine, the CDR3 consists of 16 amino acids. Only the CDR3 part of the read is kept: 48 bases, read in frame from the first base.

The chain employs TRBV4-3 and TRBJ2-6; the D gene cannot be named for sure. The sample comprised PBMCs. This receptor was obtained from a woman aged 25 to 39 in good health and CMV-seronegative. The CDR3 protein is CASSQETSAGANVLTF. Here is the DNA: TGCGCCAGCAGCCAAGAAACAAGCGCTGGGGCCAACGTCCTGACTTTC.